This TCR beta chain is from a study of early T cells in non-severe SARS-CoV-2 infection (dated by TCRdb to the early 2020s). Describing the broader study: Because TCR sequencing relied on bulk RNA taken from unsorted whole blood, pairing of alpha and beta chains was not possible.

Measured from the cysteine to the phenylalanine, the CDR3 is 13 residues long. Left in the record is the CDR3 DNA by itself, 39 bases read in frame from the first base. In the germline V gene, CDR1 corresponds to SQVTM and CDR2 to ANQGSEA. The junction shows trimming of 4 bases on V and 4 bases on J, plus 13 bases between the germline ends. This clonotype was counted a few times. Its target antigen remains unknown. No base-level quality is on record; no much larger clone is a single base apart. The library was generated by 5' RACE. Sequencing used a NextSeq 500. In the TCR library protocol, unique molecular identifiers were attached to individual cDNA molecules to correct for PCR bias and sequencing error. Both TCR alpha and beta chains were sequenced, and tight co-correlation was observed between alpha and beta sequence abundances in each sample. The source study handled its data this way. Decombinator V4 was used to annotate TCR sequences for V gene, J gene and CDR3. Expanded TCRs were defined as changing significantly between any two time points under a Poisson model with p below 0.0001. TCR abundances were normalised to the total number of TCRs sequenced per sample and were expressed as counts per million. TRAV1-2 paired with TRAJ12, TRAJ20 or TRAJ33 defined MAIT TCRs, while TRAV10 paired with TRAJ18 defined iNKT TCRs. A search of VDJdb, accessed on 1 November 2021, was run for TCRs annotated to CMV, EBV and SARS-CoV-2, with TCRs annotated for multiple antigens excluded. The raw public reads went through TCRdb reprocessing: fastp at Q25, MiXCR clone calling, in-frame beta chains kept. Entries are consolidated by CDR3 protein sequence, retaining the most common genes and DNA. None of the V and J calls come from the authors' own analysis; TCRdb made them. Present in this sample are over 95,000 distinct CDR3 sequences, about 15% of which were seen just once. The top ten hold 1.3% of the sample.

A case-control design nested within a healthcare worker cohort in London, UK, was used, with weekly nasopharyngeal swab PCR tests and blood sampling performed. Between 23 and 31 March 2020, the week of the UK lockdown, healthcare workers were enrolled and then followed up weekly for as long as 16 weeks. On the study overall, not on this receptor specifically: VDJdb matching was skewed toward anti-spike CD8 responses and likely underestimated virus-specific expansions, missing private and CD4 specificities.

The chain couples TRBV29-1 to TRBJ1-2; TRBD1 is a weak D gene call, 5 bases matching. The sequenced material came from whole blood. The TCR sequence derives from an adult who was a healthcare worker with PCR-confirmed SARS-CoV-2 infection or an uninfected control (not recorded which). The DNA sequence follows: TGCAGCGTTGTCCCAGGGTCGGGCTATGGCTACACCTTC. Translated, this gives CSVVPGSGYGYTF.